These 14 T cell receptor beta chains were sequenced from one sample in a study of T-cell memory formation after mild COVID-19. TCRdb re-analysed the 5' RACE reads in MiXCR, keeping a single row per CDR3 protein. The sample includes more than 150,000 distinct CDR3 sequences, about 22% of them seen just once. Sequenced: PBMCs or a T cell subset sorted from them (not recorded which). Receptors originate from an adult woman who had mild COVID-19 (a few samples of this study predate the infection). Cell type and time point are not known.

The chain recombines TRBV19 with TRBJ2-7, with D possibly matching TRBD1 (6 bases). Germline CDR1 reads LNHDA; CDR2 reads SQIVND (reference sequence). The ends were cut back, 3 bases at V and 0 bases at J, with 9 bases in the middle. CDR3 length: 14 amino acids. The CDR3 DNA follows: TGTGCCAGTAGTATTCAGGGACACTCCTACGAGCAGTACTTC. It translates to CASSIQGHSYEQYF. Together with reference TRBV19 and TRBJ2-7, the CDR3 gives the full variable domain: DGGITQSPKYLFRKEGQNVTLSCEQNLNHDAMYWYRQDPGQGLRLIYYSQIVNDFQKGDIAEGYSVSREKKESFPLTVTSAQKNPTAFYLCASSIQGHSYEQYFGPGTRLTVT.

This clonotype was seen a handful of times. The chain couples TRBV29-1 to TRBJ2-7; tentative D call: TRBD1 (5 bases). The CDR3 covers 11 residues. Germline V gene sequence: CDR1 SQVTM, CDR2 ANQGSEA. V dropped 6 bases and J dropped 7 bases, with 13 bases sitting between them. CDR3 sequence (DNA): TGCAGCGTCGCAGGGATGGGGGAGCAGTACTTC. This codes for CSVAGMGEQYF.

This clonotype was counted only a few times. Sequence at one end of the junction differs from germline and may be a read error. V is TRBV29-1 and J is TRBJ2-1; D not certain. This CDR3 region has 12 residues. The germline V gene has CDR1 SQVTM and CDR2 ANQGSEA. CDR3 sequence reads: CSVEDLSGEQFF. In nucleotides, the CDR3 is TGCAGCGTCGAAGACCTGTCGGGTGAGCAGTTCTTC.

The chain employs TRBV5-6 and TRBJ2-7; D is uncertain. The CDR3 totals 15 residues. V was shortened by 3 bases and J by 1 base, with 14 bases between the two germline ends. Germline V gene sequence: CDR1 SGHDT, CDR2 YYEEEE. The CDR3 region is CASSSTWTESYEQYF. In DNA, the CDR3 is TGTGCCAGCAGCTCTACTTGGACGGAATCCTACGAGCAGTACTTC.

This chain uses TRBV7-2 with TRBJ2-3, with 10 bases identical to TRBD2. Germline loops: CDR1 SGHTA, CDR2 FQGNSA. V dropped 4 bases and J dropped 4; count of bases not matched to a gene: 8. The CDR3 is made up of 16 amino acids. The CDR3 DNA reads as TGTGCCAGCAGCTACTTAGCGGGAGGATGGGCAGATACGCAGTATTTT. Translating gives CASSYLAGGWADTQYF.

In its sample, this clonotype was seen many times. The chain combines TRBV12-3 or TRBV12-4 with TRBJ2-3, with TRBD2 matching 11 bases. This CDR3 is built from 15 residues. J lost 0 bases, V lost 5 bases, and 1 base had no gene match. In nucleotides, the CDR3 is TGTGCCAGCAGTCCTAGCGGGGGGAGCACAGATACGCAGTATTTT. It encodes CASSPSGGSTDTQYF.

The chain couples TRBV4-3 to TRBJ1-2; the D gene is possibly TRBD1 (5 bases). V was pared by 0 bases and J by 4 bases, with 12 bases between. This CDR3 has 15 amino acids. Germline V gene sequence: CDR1 LGHNA, CDR2 YSLEER. This chain's CDR3 is CASSQDRQIAYGYTF. Here the CDR3 DNA reads TGCGCCAGCAGCCAAGATCGACAGATCGCCTATGGCTACACCTTC.

This chain joins TRBV19 and TRBJ1-1, with 7 bases lining up with TRBD1. Germline-derived CDR1 and CDR2 are LNHDA and SQIVND (reference sequence). The CDR3 is 14 residues long. J gave up 5 bases and V 1 base, and 4 bases lay outside the gene matches. CDR3 amino acids: CASSIATGVTEAFF. The CDR3 nucleotides read TGTGCCAGTAGTATAGCAACAGGGGTGACTGAAGCTTTCTTT.

The chain has TRBV9 and TRBJ2-7; TRBD2 agrees at 11 bases. Unmatched junction bases numbered 3, after V lost 1 base and J lost 3 bases. The germline CDR1 and CDR2 sequences are SGDLS and YYNGEE. The CDR3 length is 15 residues. DNA of the CDR3: TGTGCCAGCAGCGTAACTAGCGGGAGCGTCTACGAGCAGTACTTC. It translates to CASSVTSGSVYEQYF.

The chain carries TRBV9 and TRBJ2-5, with D perhaps TRBD1 or TRBD2 (5 bases each). Between the trimmed V and J ends, which lost 3 bases and 5 bases, there was a span of 11 bases. Germline V gene lookup returns CDR1 SGDLS and CDR2 YYNGEE. There are 13 residues in the CDR3. CDR3: CASSGGGSETQYF. The DNA of the CDR3 is TGTGCCAGCAGCGGTGGGGGATCGGAGACCCAGTACTTC.

This clonotype was seen a few times. V usage is TRBV10-3 and J usage is TRBJ2-1; 8 bases match TRBD1. Germline assignment: CDR1 ENHRY and CDR2 SYGVKD. V was pared by 3 bases and J by 8 bases, with 9 bases of the junction left unmatched. The CDR3 is 15 amino acids. The chain's CDR3 is CAISDPGTGHHEQFF. CDR3 nucleotides: TGTGCCATCAGTGACCCCGGGACAGGTCATCATGAGCAGTTCTTC.

This clonotype was counted between two and nine times. The rearrangement uses TRBV29-1 and TRBJ1-1, with a weak D call TRBD1 (5 bases). This CDR3 has 11 amino acids. V lost 2 bases and J lost 8, with 9 bases in between. Germline lookup yields CDR1 SQVTM and CDR2 ANQGSEA. CDR3 nucleotides: TGCAGCGTTGAAATTCGGGGGGAAGCTTTCTTT. The encoded protein is CSVEIRGEAFF. The full variable domain, rest sourced from reference TRBV29-1 and TRBJ1-1, is SAVISQKPSRDICQRGTSLTIQCQVDSQVTMMFWYRQQPGQSLTLIATANQGSEATYESGFVIDKFPISRPNLTFSTLTVSNMSPEDSSIYLCSVEIRGEAFFGQGTRLTVV.

This clonotype has only a few counts. V usage is TRBV29-1 and J usage is TRBJ2-7; D gene unclear. Germline V CDR1 and CDR2: SQVTM, ANQGSEA. The CDR3 loop spans 12 amino acids. Trimming took off 0 bases at V and 0 bases at J, with 3 bases between the two ends. The DNA of the CDR3 is TGCAGCGTTGAAGACAACTCCTACGAGCAGTACTTC. Residues: CSVEDNSYEQYF.

This clonotype was picked up many times. The chain employs TRBV5-1 and TRBJ2-1; TRBD2 matches 10 bases. Per the germline V gene, CDR1 is SGHRS and CDR2 is YFSETQ. The CDR3 has 17 amino acids. The V segment lost 0 bases and the J segment 4 bases; nucleotides outside the gene matches: 7. CDR3 bases: TGCGCCAGCAGCTTGGCCCTAGCGGGGGAGGTTTACAATGAGCAGTTCTTC. Protein product: CASSLALAGEVYNEQFF.